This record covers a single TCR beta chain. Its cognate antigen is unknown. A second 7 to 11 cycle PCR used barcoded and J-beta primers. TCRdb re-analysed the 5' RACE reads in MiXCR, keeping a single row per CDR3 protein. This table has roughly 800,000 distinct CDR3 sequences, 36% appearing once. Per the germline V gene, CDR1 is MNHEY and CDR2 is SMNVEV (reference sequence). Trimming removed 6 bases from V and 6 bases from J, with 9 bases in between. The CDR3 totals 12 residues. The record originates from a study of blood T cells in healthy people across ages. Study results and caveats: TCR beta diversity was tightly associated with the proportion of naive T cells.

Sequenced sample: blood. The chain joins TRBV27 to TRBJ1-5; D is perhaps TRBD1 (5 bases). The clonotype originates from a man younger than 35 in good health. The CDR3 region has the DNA TGTGCCAGCAGCCGCGGGGGTCAGCCCCAGCATTTT. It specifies CASSRGGQPQHF.